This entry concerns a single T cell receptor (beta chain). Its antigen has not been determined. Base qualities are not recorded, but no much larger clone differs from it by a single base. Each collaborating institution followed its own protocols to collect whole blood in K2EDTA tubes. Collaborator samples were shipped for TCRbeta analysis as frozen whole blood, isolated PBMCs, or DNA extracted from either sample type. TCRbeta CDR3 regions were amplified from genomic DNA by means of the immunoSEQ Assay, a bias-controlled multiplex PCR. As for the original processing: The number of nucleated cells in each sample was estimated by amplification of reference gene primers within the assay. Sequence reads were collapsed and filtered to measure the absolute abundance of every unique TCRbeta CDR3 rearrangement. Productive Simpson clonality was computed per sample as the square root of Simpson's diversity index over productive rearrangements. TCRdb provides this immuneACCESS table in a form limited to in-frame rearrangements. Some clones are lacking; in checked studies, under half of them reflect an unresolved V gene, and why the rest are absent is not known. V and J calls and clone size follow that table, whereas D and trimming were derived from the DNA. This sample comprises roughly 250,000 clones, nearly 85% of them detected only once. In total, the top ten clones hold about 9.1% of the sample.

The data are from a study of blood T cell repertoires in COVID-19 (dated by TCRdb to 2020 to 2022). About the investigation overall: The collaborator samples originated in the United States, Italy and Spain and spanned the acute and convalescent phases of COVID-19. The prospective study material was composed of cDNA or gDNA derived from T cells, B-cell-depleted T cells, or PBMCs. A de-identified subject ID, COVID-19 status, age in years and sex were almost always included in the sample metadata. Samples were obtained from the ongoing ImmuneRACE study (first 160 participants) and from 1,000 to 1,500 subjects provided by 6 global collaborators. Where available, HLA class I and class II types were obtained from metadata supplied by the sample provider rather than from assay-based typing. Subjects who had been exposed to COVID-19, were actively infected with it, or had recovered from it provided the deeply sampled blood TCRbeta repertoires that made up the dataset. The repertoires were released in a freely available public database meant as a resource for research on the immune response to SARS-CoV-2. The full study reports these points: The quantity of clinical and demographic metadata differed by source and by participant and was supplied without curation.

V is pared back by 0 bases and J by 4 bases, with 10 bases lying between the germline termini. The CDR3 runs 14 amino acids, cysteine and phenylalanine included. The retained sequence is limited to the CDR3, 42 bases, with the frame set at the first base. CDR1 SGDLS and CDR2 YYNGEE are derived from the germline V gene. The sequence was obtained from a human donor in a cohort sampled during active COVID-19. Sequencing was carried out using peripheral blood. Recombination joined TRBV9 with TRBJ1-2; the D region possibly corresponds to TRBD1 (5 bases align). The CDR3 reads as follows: CASSVGRQSYGYTF. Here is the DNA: TGTGCCAGCAGCGTAGGAAGACAGAGCTATGGCTACACCTTC.